The clone carrying this TCR beta chain was found many times. The germline CDR1 and CDR2 sequences are DFQATT and SNEGSKA (reference sequence). The CDR3 covers 16 residues. V shed 6 bases and J shed 6 bases, with 26 bases lying between them. This record belongs to a study of T cells in Graves' hyperthyroidism and ophthalmopathy. Study summary: Peripheral blood samples were taken at initial diagnosis, prior to any treatment.

Diagnostic assessment was based on clinical symptoms, serum thyroxine and TRAb, thyroid ultrasound and orbital computed tomography. RNA transcripts gave rise to amplified TCR beta CDR3 regions. The study used the HTBI primer set for a first-round RT-PCR of the TCR CDR3. TCRdb processed the multiplex PCR reads anew with MiXCR; each CDR3 protein has one entry. The data show about 610,000 distinct CDR3 sequences, with about 15% seen just once and over 3.5% held by the top ten. Sequenced input: blood. The V and J genes are TRBV20-1 and TRBJ1-2; no clear D. The TCR originated in a woman in her forties with Graves' ophthalmopathy. DNA for the CDR3: TGCAGTGCGCAAGTCCTCGGGAGAGGGTCCTGGGATGGCTACACCTTC. Translation: CSAQVLGRGSWDGYTF.